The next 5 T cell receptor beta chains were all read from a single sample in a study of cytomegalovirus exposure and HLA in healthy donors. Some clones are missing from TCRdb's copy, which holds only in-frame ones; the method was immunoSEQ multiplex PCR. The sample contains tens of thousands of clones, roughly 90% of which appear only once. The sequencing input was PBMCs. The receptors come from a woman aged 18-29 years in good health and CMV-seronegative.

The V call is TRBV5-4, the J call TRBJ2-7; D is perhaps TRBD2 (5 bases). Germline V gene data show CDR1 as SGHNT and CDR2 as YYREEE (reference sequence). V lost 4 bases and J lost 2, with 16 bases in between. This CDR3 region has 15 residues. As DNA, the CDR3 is TGTGCCAGCAGCCCGAGGGTGCTGGGCACCTACGAGCAGTACTTC. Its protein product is CASSPRVLGTYEQYF.

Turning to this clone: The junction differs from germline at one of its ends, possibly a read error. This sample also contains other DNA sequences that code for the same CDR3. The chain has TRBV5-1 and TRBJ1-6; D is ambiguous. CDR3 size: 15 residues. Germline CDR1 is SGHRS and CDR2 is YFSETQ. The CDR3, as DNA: TGCGCCAGCAGCTTCGAGGGTGGCTATAATTCACCCCTCCATTTT. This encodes CASSFEGGYNSPLHF.

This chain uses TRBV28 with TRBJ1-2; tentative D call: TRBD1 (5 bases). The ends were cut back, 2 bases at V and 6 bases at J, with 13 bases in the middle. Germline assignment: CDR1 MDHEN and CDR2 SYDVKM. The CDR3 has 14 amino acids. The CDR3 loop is CASSLDAGIDGYTF. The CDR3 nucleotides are TGTGCCAGCAGTTTAGATGCAGGGATAGATGGCTACACCTTC.

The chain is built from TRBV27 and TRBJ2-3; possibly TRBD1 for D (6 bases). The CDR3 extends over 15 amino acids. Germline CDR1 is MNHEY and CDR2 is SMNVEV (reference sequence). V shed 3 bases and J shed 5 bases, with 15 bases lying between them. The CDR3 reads CASSFWLGAGDTQYF. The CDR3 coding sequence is TGTGCCAGCAGTTTTTGGCTGGGGGCTGGAGATACGCAGTATTTT.

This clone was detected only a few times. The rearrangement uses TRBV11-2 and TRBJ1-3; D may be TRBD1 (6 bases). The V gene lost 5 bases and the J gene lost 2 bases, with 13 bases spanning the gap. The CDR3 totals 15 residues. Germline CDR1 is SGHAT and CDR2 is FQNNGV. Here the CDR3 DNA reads TGTGCCAGCAGCAGGGTCCAGGGGCCTGGAAACACCATATATTTT. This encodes CASSRVQGPGNTIYF.